This TCR beta chain came from a study of blood T cell repertoires in COVID-19. Study background: Samples representing acute and convalescent COVID-19 were sourced from the United States, Italy and Spain. Nucleic acid was either cDNA or gDNA, and it came from T cells, B-cell-depleted T cells, or PBMCs.

Seattle cases were enrolled at active infection and followed longitudinally. Authors' analysis steps: It was from reference gene primer amplification that nucleated cell counts were estimated. Sequencing used immunoSEQ multiplex PCR; TCRdb keeps in-frame clones, though not all of them. V and J calls and clone size are copied from that table; D and trimming were computed from the DNA. The sample has 60,000 to 75,000 clones, 70% to 90% seen once; the top ten hold roughly 3.1%. V dropped 6 bases and J dropped 6 bases, with 18 bases sitting between them. Germline CDR1 is KGHSH and CDR2 is LQKENI. The CDR3 sequence is 15 residues long.

Sequences were obtained from peripheral blood. The chain links TRBV18 to TRBJ2-1, with D perhaps TRBD1 (7 bases). This TCR derives from a woman in her forties or fifties with COVID-19, enrolled during active disease. The chain's CDR3 is CASSSTGRYFNEQFF. CDR3 DNA: TGTGCCAGCTCGTCGACAGGGAGGTATTTCAATGAGCAGTTCTTC.